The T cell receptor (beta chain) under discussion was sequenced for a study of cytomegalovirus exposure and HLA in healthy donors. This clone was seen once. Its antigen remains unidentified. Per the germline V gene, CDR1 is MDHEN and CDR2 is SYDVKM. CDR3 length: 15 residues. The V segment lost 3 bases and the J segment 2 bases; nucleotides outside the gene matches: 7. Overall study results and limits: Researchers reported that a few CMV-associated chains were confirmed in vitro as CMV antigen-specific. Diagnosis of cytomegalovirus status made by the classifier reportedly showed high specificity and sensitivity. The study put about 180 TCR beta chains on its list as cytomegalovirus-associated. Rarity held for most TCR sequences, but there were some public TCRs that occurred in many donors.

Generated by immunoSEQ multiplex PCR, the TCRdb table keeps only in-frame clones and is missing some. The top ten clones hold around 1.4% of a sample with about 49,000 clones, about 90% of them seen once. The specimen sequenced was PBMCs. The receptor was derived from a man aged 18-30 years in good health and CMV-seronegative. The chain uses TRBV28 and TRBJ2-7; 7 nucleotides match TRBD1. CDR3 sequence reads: CASSFGQAIPYEQYF. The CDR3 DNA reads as TGTGCCAGCAGTTTCGGACAGGCGATCCCCTACGAGCAGTACTTC.